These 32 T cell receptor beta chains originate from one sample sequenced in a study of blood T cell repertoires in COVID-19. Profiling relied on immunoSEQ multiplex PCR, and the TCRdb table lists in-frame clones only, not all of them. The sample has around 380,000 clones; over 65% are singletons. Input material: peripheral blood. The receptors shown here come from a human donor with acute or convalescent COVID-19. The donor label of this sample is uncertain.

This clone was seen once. CDR3 region: CASSKARTGDRGGNQPQHF. DNA of the CDR3: TGTGCCAGCAGCAAAGCCAGGACCGGGGACAGAGGGGGCAATCAGCCCCAGCATTTT. The chain has TRBV21-1 and TRBJ1-5; the table's D call of TRBD1 was not tested on the DNA. TRBV21-1 is listed as a pseudogene. The CDR3 totals 19 residues.

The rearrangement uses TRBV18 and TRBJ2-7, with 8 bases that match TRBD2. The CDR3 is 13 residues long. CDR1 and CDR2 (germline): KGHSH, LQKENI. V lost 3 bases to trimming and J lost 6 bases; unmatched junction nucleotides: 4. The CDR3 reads CASSPGGGPEQYF. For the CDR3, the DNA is TGTGCCAGCTCACCCGGGGGGGGTCCCGAGCAGTACTTC.

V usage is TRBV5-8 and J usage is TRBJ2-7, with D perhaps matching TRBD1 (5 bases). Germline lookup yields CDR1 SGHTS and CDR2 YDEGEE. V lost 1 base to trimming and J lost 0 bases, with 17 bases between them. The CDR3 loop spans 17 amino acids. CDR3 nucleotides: TGTGCCAGCAGCTTGTCCAGGGAACAGATGAGCTCCTACGAGCAGTACTTC. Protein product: CASSLSREQMSSYEQYF. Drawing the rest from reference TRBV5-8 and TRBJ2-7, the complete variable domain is EAGVTQSPTHLIKTRGQQATLRCSPISGHTSVYWYQQALGLGLQFLLWYDEGEERNRGNFPPRFSGRQFPNYSSELNVNALELEDSALYLCASSLSREQMSSYEQYFGPGTRLTVT.

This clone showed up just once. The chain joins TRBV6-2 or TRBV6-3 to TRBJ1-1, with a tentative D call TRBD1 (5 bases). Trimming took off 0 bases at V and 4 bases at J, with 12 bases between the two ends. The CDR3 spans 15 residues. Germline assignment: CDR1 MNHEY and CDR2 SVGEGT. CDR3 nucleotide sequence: TGTGCCAGCAGTTACTCGAGCAGGGCTACCACTGAAGCTTTCTTT. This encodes CASSYSSRATTEAFF.

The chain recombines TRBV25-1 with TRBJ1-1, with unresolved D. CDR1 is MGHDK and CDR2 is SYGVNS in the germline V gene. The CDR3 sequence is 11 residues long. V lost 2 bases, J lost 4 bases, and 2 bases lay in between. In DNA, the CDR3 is TGTGCCAGCAGTGAACTCACTGAAGCTTTCTTT. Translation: CASSELTEAFF.

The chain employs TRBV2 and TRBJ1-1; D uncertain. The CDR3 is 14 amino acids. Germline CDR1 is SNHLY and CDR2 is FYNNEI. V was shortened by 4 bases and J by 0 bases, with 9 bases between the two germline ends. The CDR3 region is CASSVEGMNTEAFF. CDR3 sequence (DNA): TGTGCCAGCAGTGTTGAGGGCATGAACACTGAAGCTTTCTTT.

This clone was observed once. Here the CDR3 reads CASTKPGLLFYEQYF. CDR3 in DNA: TGTGCCAGCACCAAGCCGGGACTTCTCTTTTACGAGCAGTACTTC. The chain couples TRBV11-2 to TRBJ2-7, with D possibly TRBD2 on 6 matching bases. The germline V gene has CDR1 SGHAT and CDR2 FQNNGV. The CDR3 runs to 15 residues. Trimming removed 7 bases at V and 4 bases at J, with 20 bases between. Based on the CDR3 plus reference TRBV11-2 and TRBJ2-7, the full variable domain is EAGVAQSPRYKIIEKRQSVAFWCNPISGHATLYWYQQILGQGPKLLIQFQNNGVVDDSQLPKDRFSAERLKGVDSTLKIQPAKLEDSAVYLCASTKPGLLFYEQYFGPGTRLTVT.

As DNA, the CDR3 is TGTGCCACCAGCGAGGAGGGGGCCGCGAGGGGTGAAGCTTTCTTT. Translating gives CATSEEGAARGEAFF. This sequence joins TRBV15 and TRBJ1-1, with 7 bases identical to TRBD1. J was trimmed by 7 bases and V by 5 bases; bases with no gene match: 13. Germline assignment: CDR1 LNHNV and CDR2 YYDKDF (reference sequence). This CDR3 spans 15 amino acids.

CDR3 sequence reads: CASRSTTLLTSYNEQFF. For the CDR3, the DNA is TGTGCCAGCAGGTCTACTACGCTTCTGACCAGCTACAATGAGCAGTTCTTC. The V gene is TRBV3-1 (or the pseudogene TRBV3-2), the J gene TRBJ2-1; D is uncertain. V was trimmed by 6 bases and J by 3 bases, leaving 21 bases between them. Germline CDR1 reads LGHDT; CDR2 reads YNNKEL (reference sequence). CDR3 length equals 17 residues.

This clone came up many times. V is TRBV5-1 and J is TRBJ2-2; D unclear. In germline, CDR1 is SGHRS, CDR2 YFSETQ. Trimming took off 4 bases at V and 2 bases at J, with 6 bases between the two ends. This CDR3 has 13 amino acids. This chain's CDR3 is CASSKSNTGELFF. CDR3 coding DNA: TGCGCCAGCAGCAAATCTAACACCGGGGAGCTGTTTTTT.

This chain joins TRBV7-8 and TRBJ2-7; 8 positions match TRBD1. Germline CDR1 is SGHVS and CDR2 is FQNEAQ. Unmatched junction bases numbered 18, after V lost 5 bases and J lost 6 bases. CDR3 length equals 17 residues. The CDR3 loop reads CASSPQRTGQGLGEQYF. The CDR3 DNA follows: TGTGCCAGCAGCCCCCAAAGAACCGGACAGGGCTTGGGCGAGCAGTACTTC.

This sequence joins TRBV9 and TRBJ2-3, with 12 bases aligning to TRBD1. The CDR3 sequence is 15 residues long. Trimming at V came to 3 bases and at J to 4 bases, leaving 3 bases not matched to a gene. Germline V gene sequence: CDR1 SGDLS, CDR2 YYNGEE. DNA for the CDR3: TGTGCCAGCAGCGCGGGACAGGGGGCAGCAGATACGCAGTATTTT. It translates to CASSAGQGAADTQYF. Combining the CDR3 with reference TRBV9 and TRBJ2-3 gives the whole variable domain DSGVTQTPKHLITATGQRVTLRCSPRSGDLSVYWYQQSLDQGLQFLIQYYNGEERAKGNILERFSAQQFPDLHSELNLSSLELGDSALYFCASSAGQGAADTQYFGPGTRLTVL.

The CDR3 bases are TGTGCCAGCAGCCCCAGCGGAGCGGGGGTCACGTTCTTC. Protein product: CASSPSGAGVTFF. The chain uses TRBV9 and TRBJ2-1; 8 bases are shared with TRBD2. Germline CDR1 reads SGDLS; CDR2 reads YYNGEE. The trim removed 4 bases at V and 15 bases at J, leaving 12 bases unmatched. CDR3 size: 13 residues.

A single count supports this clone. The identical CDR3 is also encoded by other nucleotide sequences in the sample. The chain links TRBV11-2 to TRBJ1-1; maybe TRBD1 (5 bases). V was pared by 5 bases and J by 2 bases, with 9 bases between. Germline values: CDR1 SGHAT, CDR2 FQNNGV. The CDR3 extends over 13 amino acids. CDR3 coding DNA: TGTGCCAGCAGCCGACAGCTAAACACTGAAGCTTTCTTT. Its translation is CASSRQLNTEAFF.

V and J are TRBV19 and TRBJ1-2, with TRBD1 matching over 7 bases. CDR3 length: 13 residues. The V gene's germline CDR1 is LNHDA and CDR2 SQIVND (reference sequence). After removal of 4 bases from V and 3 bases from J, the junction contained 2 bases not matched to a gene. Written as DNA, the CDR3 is TGTGCCAGTAGTAATACAGGGGACTATGGCTACACCTTC. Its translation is CASSNTGDYGYTF.

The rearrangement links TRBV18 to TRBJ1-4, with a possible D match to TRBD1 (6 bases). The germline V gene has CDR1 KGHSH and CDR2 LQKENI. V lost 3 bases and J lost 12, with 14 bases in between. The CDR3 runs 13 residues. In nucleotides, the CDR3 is TGTGCCAGCTCACCTGGGGGCACTCAGGAACTGTTTTTT. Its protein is CASSPGGTQELFF. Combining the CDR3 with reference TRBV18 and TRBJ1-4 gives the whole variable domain NAGVMQNPRHLVRRRGQEARLRCSPMKGHSHVYWYRQLPEEGLKFMVYLQKENIIDESGMPKERFSAEFPKEGPSILRIQQVVRGDSAAYFCASSPGGTQELFFGSGTQLSVL.

CDR3 protein: CASSLNQGGNYGYTF. The CDR3 nucleotides read TGCGCCAGCAGCCTGAACCAGGGGGGCAACTATGGCTACACCTTC. The chain joins TRBV5-1 to TRBJ1-2; 7 positions agree with TRBD1. The CDR3 runs to 15 residues. V was clipped by 4 bases and J by 2 bases; unmatched bases: 8. Germline V gene lookup returns CDR1 SGHRS and CDR2 YFSETQ.

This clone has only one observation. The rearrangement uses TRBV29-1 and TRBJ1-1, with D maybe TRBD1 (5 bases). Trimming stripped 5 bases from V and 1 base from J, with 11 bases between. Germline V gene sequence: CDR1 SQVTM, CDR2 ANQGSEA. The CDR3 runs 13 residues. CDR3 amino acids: CSVSDTPNTEAFF. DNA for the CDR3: TGCAGCGTTTCGGACACCCCGAACACTGAAGCTTTCTTT.

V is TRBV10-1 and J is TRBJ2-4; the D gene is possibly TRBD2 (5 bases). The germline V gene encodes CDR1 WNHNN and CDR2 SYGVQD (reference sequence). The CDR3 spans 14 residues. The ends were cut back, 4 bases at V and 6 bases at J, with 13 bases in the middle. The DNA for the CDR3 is TGCGCCAGCAGTGCCCCAGGTCGGGGAAACATTCAGTACTTC. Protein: CASSAPGRGNIQYF.

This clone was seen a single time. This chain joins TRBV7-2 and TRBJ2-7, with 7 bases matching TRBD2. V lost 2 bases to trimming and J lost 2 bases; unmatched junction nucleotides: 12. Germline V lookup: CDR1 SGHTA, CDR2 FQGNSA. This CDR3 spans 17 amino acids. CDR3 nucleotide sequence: TGTGCCAGCAGCTTATCGTCCTGGCTAGCGGAAACCTACGAGCAGTACTTC. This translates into CASSLSSWLAETYEQYF.

The CDR3 nucleotides read TGTGCCAGCAGCTTAGGGCGGTCTAATGAAAAACTGTTTTTT. Translation gives CASSLGRSNEKLFF. This sequence joins TRBV7-9 and TRBJ1-4, with D unresolved. The CDR3 length is 14 residues. CDR1 SEHNR and CDR2 FQNEAQ come from the germline V gene (reference sequence). V lost 1 base and J lost 3, with 6 bases in between.

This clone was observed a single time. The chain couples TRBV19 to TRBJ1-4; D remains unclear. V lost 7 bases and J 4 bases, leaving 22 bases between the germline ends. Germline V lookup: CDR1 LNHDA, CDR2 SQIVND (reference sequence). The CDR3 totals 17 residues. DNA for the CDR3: TGTGCCAGTACATTTGTGTGGGTCGACACGCTTAATGAAAAACTGTTTTTT. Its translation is CASTFVWVDTLNEKLFF.

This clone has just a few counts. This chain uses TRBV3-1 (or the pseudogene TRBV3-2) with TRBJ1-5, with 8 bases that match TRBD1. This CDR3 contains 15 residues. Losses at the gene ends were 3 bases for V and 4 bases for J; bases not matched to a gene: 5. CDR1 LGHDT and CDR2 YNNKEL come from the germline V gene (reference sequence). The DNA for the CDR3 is TGTGCCAGCAGCCAGACCGACAGGGGAAATCAGCCCCAGCATTTT. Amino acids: CASSQTDRGNQPQHF.

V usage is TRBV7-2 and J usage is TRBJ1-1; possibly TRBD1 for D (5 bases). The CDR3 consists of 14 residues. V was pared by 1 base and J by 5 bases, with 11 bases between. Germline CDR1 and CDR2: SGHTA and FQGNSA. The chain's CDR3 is CASSLGGDLTEAFF. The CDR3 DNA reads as TGTGCCAGCAGCTTAGGGGGGGATTTGACTGAAGCTTTCTTT. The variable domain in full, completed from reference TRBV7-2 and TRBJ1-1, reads GAGVSQSPSNKVTEKGKDVELRCDPISGHTALYWYRQSLGQGLEFLIYFQGNSAPDKSGLPSDRFSAERTGGSVSTLTIQRTQQEDSAVYLCASSLGGDLTEAFFGQGTRLTVV.

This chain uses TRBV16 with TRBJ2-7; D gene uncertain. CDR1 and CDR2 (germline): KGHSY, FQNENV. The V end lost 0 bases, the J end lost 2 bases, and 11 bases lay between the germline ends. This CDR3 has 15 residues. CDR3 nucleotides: TGTGCCAGCAGCCAATCTTGGCAGAAGACCTACGAGCAGTACTTC. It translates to CASSQSWQKTYEQYF.

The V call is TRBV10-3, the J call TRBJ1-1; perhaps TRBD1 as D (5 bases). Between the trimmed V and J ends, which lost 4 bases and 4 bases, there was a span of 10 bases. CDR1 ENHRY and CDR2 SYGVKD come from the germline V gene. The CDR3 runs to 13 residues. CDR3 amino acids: CAISVGGGTEAFF. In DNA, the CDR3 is TGTGCCATCAGTGTCGGGGGGGGCACTGAAGCTTTCTTT.

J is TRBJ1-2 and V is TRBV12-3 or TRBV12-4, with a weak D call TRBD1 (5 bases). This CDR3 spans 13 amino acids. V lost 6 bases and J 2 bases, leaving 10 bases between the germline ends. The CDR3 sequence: CASRLGGNYGYTF. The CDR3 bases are TGTGCCAGCAGACTGGGGGGGAACTATGGCTACACCTTC.

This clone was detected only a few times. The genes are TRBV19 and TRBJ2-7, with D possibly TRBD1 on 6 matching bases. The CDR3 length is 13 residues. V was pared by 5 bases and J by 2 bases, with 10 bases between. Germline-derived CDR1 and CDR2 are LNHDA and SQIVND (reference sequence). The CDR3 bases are TGTGCCAGTAGTGGGACACCAACCTACGAGCAGTACTTC. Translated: CASSGTPTYEQYF.

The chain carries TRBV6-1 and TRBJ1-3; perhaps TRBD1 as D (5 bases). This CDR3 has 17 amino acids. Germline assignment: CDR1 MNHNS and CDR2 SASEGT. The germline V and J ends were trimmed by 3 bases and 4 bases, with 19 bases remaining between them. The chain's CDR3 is CASSEVARGRVGNTIYF. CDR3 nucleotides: TGTGCCAGCAGTGAGGTAGCCCGCGGCAGGGTGGGAAACACCATATATTTT.

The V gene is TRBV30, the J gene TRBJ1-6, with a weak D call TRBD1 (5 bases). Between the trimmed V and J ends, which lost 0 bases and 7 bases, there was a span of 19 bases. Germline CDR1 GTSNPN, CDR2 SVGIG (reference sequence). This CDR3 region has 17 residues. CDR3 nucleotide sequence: TGTGCCTGGAGTGTATTCCTGTACCGGGGGAGAAATTCACCCCTCCACTTT. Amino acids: CAWSVFLYRGRNSPLHF.

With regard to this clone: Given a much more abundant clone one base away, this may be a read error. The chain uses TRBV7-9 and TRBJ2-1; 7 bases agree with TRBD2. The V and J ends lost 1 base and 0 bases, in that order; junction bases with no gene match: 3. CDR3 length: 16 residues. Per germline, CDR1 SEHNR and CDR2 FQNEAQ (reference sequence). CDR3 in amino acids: CASSLVGGSSYNEQFF. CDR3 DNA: TGTGCCAGCAGCTTAGTGGGCGGGAGCTCCTACAATGAGCAGTTCTTC.

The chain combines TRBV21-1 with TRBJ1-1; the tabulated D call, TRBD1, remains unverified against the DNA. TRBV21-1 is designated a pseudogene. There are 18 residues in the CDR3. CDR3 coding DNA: TGTGCCAGCAGCAAAAGGGGATCCGACAGGGGCCGGGACACTGAAGCTTTCTTT. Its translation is CASSKRGSDRGRDTEAFF.